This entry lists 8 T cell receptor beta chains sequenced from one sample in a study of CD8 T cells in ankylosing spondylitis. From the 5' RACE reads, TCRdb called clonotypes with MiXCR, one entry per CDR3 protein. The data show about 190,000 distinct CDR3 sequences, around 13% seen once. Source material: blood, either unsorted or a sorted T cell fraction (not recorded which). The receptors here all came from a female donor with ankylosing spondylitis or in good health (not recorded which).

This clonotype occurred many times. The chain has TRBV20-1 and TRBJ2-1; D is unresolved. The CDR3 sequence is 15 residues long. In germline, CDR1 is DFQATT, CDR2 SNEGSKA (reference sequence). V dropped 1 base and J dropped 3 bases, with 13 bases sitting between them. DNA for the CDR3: TGCAGTGCTAGAGTTGGCTCCCGAGACTACAATGAGCAGTTCTTC. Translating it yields CSARVGSRDYNEQFF.

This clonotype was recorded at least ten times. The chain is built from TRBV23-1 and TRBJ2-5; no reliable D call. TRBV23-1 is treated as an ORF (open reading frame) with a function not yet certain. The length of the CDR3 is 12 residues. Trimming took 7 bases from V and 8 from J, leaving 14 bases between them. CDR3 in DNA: TGCGCCAGCACCAATAGAGGCGGTACCCAGTACTTC. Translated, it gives CASTNRGGTQYF.

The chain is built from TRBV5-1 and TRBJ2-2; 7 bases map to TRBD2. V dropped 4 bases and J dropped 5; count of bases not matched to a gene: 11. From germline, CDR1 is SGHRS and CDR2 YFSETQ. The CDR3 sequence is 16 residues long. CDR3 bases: TGCGCCAGCAGCCACCGGACTAGTGGGGGTACCGGGGAGCTGTTTTTT. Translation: CASSHRTSGGTGELFF.

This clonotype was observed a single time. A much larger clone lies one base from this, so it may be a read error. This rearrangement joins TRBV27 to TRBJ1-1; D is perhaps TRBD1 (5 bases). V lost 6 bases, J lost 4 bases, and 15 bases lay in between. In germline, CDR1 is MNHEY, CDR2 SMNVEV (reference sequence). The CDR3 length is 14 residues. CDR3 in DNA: TGTGCCAGCAGCGTCCGGACCCAGGGCACTGAAGCTTTCTTT. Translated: CASSVRTQGTEAFF.

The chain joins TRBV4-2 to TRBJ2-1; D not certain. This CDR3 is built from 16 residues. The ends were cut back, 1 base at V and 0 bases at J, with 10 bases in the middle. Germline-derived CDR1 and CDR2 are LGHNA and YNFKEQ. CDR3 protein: CASSQVARLSYNEQFF. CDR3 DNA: TGTGCCAGCAGCCAAGTGGCGCGGCTCTCCTACAATGAGCAGTTCTTC.

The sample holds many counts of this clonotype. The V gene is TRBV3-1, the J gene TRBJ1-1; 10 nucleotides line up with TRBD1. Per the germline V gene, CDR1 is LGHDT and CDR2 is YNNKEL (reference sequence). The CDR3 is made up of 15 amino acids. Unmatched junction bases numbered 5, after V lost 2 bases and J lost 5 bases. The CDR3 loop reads CASSQPGQGWTEAFF. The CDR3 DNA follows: TGTGCCAGCAGCCAACCGGGACAGGGGTGGACTGAAGCTTTCTTT. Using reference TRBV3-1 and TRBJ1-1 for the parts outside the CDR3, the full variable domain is DTAVSQTPKYLVTQMGNDKSIKCEQNLGHDTMYWYKQDSKKFLKIMFSYNNKELIINETVPNRFSPKSPDKAHLNLHINSLELGDSAVYFCASSQPGQGWTEAFFGQGTRLTVV.

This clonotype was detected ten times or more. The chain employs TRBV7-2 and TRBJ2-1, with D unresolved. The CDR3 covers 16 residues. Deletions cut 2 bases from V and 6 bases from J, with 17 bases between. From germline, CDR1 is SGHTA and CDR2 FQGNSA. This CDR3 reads CASSLSQKKLSNEQFF. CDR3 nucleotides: TGTGCCAGCAGCTTAAGTCAGAAAAAGCTGTCCAATGAGCAGTTCTTC.

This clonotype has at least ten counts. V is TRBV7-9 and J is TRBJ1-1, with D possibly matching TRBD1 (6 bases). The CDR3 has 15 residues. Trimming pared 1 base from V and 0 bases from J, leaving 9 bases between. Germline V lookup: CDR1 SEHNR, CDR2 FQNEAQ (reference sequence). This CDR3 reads CASSLGTGMNTEAFF. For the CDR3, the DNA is TGTGCCAGCAGCTTAGGAACAGGGATGAACACTGAAGCTTTCTTT.